This T cell receptor beta chain stems from a study of T cell clones after liver transplantation. Study-level information: A pre-transplant mixed lymphocyte reaction with TCRbeta sequencing defined graft-donor-reactive clones followed in post-transplant blood. Study conclusions and caveats: Graft donor-reactive T cells may have migrated into the graft rather than being deleted.

The repertoire was sequenced with immunoSEQ multiplex PCR; TCRdb's copy has only in-frame clones and lacks some. The data show around 60,000 clones, with 71% seen just once and 15% held by the top ten. A remark on this clone: As yet, its antigen is unknown.

The germline gives CDR1 SGHVS, CDR2 FQNEAQ. V lost 0 bases and J lost 0; bases outside the gene matches: 6. The CDR3 length is 19 residues. The chain is built from TRBV7-8 and TRBJ1-6, with 9 bases lining up with TRBD1. This sample comprised CD4+ T cells from blood, obtained before liver transplant. This clonotype originated in a human donor who received a liver transplant. Here the CDR3 DNA reads TGTGCCAGCAGCTTAGCGGGACAGGGCGTTAGCTCCTATAATTCACCCCTCCACTTT. Protein: CASSLAGQGVSSYNSPLHF.